This TCR beta chain was recovered during a study of Ad26.COV2.S vaccination and SARS-CoV-2 variants (dated by TCRdb to about 2021). Background for the entire study: Donors in the vaccine arm were drawn from COV1001, a multicentre, randomized, double-blind, placebo-controlled phase I-IIa trial testing Ad26.COV2.S in healthy adults. Sequencing of the TCRbeta repertoire served to evaluate the specificity and breadth of SARS-CoV-2-reactive T cell receptors following Ad26.COV2.S vaccination. Trial participants were randomized into five groups of five, in which low-dose or high-dose Ad26.COV2.S was given once or twice, or placebo was given on both occasions. A total of some 30 samples were included in the TCR-sequenced set, comprising around 19 Ad26.COV2.S vaccine recipients, 5 placebo recipients and 8 SARS-CoV-2 convalescent individuals. Investigators did not know the trial group allocation while performing experiments and assessing outcomes. Ad26.COV2.S was administered intramuscularly at 5 x 10^10 or 1 x 10^11 viral particles, either as a single shot or as two shots given 56 days apart. Results and caveats for the whole study, not just this receptor: After vaccination, spike-specific CD8+ and CD4+ T cell responses were reported to show substantial breadth. Ad26.COV2.S recipients had higher spike-specific TCR breadth than placebo recipients (P = 0.0014). According to the authors, total T cell responses may have been underestimated by the TCR breadth and depth analyses. The study lacked the statistical power to compare responses across vaccine doses or regimens. Vaccine and placebo recipients had comparable non-spike TCR breadth, which fits with the vaccine containing only spike.

This clone came up once. Its cognate antigen has yet to be identified. No per-base quality is available; no much larger clone lies one base away. CDR1 and CDR2 (SGHDT, YYEEEE) derive from the germline V gene. Trimming removed 4 bases from V and 4 bases from J; the gene matches leave 2 bases unexplained. The CDR3, cysteine through valine, is 15 amino acids long. The CDR3 DNA has 45 bases and is translated from base 1. The immunoSEQ Assay was the method used to sequence TCRbeta CDR3 regions. After extraction, genomic DNA underwent amplification by bias-controlled multiplex PCR, followed by high-throughput sequencing. From the authors' description of their analysis: To quantify the absolute abundance of each unique TCRbeta CDR3 region, sequences were collapsed and filtered. T cell fraction was estimated by normalizing TCRbeta template counts to usable DNA, with usable DNA measured through amplification of reference genes found in all nucleated cells. Repertoire TCRs were annotated as SARS-CoV-2-specific when V gene, CDR3 amino acid sequence and J gene were exactly matched to a known reactive TCR set. The reference SARS-CoV-2 TCR set was derived from MIRA and filtered for enrichment in COVID-19-positive ImmuneCODE repertoires, a step that removed public or cross-reactive TCRs. Using the MIRA antigens, annotated TCRs were further analysed by specific ORF or by position within an ORF. Depth was the summed frequency of annotated unique rearrangements, while breadth was defined as annotated unique rearrangements over total unique productive rearrangements. Group comparisons of TCR breadth used two-sided Wilcoxon rank-sum tests. TCRdb carries this immuneACCESS record with in-frame sequences only. Its versions omit some clonotypes, under half of them owing to an unresolved V gene in the studies checked, with the rest unexplained. V and J calls and clone size follow that table, whereas D and trimming were derived from the DNA. The table for this sample lists about 330,000 clones; around 90% of them were counted only once. Clones ranked in the top ten supply about 5% of the sample.

In light of the paper, this sample's treatment or condition label describes: some 20 received Ad26.COV2.S at low or high dose, single or two shots; 5 received placebo; per-sample allocation not given. For vaccine and placebo recipients, repertoires were sequenced using samples collected on day 63 after the first injection. Between 29 July and 7 August 2020, Cohort 1b enrolled approximately 26 adults aged 18-55 years at one site in Boston, USA. As a vaccine, Ad26.COV2.S was a replication-incompetent adenovirus type 26 vector that expressed a prefusion-stabilized SARS-CoV-2 spike protein derived from the original Wuhan strain.

The clonotype comes from a person between 18 and 65 years old who received the Ad26.COV2.S COVID-19 vaccine or a placebo. The sequence links TRBV5-6 to TRBJ2-7; 16 central bases correspond to TRBD2. Sequencing used peripheral blood, obtained in a trial of Ad26.COV2.S vaccine versus placebo. For the CDR3, the sequence is CASSTGLAGGYEQYV. The DNA reads as follows: TGTGCCAGCAGCACGGGACTAGCGGGAGGGTACGAGCAGTACGTC.